This T cell receptor beta chain was identified in a study of T cell repertoires in cytomegalovirus infection (dated 2019 in TCRdb). At the level of the whole study: Alongside well-studied HLA-B-restricted epitopes, the peptide stimulations were aimed at recently identified HLA-C-restricted CMV epitopes, whose presentation resists viral immunomodulation. Donor HLA type was relevant to the analysis, as public TCR beta signatures indicated carriage of CMV infection together with the matching HLA type. The paper's findings and limits, for the study overall: Cumulative frequency of public TCR beta family members discriminated carriers of CMV infection plus the relevant HLA type in this cohort and an independent roughly 330-donor cohort. In the ex vivo response, HLA-C-restricted CMV-specific TCR beta clonotypes were dominant, and in two of eight donors the single most frequent clonotype came from this HLA-C-restricted group.

Read against the paper, the sample's treatment or condition label means: in vitro stimulation with specific CMV peptide epitopes to enrich CMV-specific T cells. TCRdb shows the sequencer as Illumina HiSeq 1500. Through fastp at Q25 and MiXCR, TCRdb rebuilt clones from the public reads, retaining in-frame beta chains. Identical CDR3 proteins give one entry, which carries the most common genes and DNA. Across this sample there are hundreds of thousands of distinct CDR3 sequences, with roughly 30% seen only once. The top ten hold over 12% of the sample. Remarks on this clonotype: There is no known antigen for this receptor. One base away there is no much larger clone; base qualities are not given.

Inclusive of the bounding cysteine and phenylalanine, the CDR3 is 13 residues long. Only the CDR3 region is kept as DNA, spanning 39 bases read in frame from base 1. Trimming takes 7 bases from V and 7 bases from J, and the germline ends sit 16 bases apart. Sequenced material: cultured CD8+ T cells from PBMCs, taken from culture after CMV antigen stimulation. The sequence links TRBV12-3 or TRBV12-4 to TRBJ1-1; the D segment cannot be called with confidence. The TCR comes from a human donor in good health (CMV status not recorded). Some clones in this sample may be carry-over from other donors' samples. The nucleotide sequence reads TGTGCCAGCACCATGGGAGGTGCCATTGAAGCTTTCTTT. Translated, it gives CASTMGGAIEAFF.